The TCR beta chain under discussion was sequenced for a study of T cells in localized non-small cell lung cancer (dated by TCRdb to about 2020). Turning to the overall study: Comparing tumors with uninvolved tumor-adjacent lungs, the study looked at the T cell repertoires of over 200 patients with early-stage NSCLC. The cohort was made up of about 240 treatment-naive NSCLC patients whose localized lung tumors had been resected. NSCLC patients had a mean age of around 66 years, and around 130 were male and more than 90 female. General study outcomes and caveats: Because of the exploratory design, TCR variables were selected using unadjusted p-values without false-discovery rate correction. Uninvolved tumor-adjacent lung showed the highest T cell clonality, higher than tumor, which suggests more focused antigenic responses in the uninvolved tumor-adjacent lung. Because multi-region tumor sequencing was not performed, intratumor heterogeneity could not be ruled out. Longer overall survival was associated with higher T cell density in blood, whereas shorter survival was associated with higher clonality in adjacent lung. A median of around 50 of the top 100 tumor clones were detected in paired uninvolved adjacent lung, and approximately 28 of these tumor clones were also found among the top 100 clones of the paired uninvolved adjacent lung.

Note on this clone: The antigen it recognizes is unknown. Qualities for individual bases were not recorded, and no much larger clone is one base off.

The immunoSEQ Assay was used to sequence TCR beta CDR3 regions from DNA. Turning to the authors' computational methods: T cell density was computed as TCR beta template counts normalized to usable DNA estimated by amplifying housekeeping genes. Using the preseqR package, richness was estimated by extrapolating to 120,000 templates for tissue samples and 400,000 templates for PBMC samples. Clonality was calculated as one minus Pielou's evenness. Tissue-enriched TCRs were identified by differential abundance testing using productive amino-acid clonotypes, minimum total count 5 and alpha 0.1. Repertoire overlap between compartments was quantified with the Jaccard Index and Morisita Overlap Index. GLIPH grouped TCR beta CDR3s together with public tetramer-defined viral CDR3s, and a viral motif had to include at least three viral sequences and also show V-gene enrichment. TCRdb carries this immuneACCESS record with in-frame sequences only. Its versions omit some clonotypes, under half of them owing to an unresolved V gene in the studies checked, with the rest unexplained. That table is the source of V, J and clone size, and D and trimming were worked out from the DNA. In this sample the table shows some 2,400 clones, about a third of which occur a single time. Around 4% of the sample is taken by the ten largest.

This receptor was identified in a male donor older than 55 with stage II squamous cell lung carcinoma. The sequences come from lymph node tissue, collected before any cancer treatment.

The CDR3: CAWKRDRVYGYTF. The nucleotides are TGTGCCTGGAAACGGGACAGGGTTTATGGCTACACCTTC. Recombination joined TRBV30 with TRBJ1-2; 9 bases in the middle match TRBD1. The CDR3 spans 13 residues, from the cysteine through the phenylalanine. CDR3 DNA is the only sequence kept; it has 39 bases, read in frame from the first base. Trimmed from V: 4 bases; trimmed from J: 5 bases; junction bases lacking a gene match: 5. The germline V gene (reference sequence) provides CDR1 GTSNPN and CDR2 SVGIG.